This TCR beta chain was obtained from a study of CD8+CD57+ T cells in acquired aplastic anemia. This clonotype has a handful of counts. V gave up 1 base and J gave up 6 bases, with 13 bases separating them. The CDR3 is 14 amino acids. The germline V gene encodes CDR1 MNHEY and CDR2 SMNVEV (reference sequence). Investigators profiled TCR beta VDJ and CDR3 from genomic DNA template. TCRdb reprocessed the reads with MiXCR, giving one entry per CDR3 protein. The table has tens of thousands of distinct CDR3 sequences, roughly half seen once. What was sequenced was sorted CD4+, CD8+, or CD8+CD57+ T cells (not recorded which) from PBMCs. The chain carries TRBV27 and TRBJ2-7; perhaps TRBD1 as D (6 bases). The clonotype originates from a human donor in good health, serving as a control. The DNA for the CDR3 is TGTGCCAGCAGTTTATTCACAGGGAATCCCGAGCAGTACTTC. Amino acid sequence: CASSLFTGNPEQYF.